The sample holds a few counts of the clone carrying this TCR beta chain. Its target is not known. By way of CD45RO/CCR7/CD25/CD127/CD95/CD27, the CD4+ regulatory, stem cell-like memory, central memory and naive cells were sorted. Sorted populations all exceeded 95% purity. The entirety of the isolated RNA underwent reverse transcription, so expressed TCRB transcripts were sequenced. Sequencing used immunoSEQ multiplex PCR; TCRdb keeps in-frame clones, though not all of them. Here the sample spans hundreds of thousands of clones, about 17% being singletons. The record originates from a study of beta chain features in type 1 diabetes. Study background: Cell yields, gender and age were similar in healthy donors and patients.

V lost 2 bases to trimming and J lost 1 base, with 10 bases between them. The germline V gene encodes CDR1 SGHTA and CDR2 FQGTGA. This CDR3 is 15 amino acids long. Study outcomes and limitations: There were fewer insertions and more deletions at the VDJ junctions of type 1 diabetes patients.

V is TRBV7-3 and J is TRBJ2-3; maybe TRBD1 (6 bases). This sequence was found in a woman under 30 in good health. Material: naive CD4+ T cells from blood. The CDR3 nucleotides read TGTGCCAGCAGCTTATCTGGGGGCCGCACAGATACGCAGTATTTT. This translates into CASSLSGGRTDTQYF.